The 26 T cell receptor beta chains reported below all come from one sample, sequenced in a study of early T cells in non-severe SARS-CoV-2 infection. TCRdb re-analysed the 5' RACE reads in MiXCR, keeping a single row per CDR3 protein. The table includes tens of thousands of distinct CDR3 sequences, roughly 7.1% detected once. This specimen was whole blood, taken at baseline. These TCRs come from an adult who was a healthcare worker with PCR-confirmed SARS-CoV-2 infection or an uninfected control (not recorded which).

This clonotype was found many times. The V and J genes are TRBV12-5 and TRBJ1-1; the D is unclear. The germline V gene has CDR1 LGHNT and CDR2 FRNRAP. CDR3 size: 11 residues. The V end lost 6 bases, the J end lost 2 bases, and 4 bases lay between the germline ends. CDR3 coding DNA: TGTGCTAGTGGATTAAACACTGAAGCTTTCTTT. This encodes CASGLNTEAFF.

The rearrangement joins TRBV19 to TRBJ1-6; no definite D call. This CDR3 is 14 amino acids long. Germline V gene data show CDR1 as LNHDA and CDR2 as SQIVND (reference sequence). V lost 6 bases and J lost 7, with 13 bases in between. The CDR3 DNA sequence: TGTGCCAGTAGCGGACGGCCCGAAAATTCACCCCTCCACTTT. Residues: CASSGRPENSPLHF. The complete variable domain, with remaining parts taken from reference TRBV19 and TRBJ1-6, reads DGGITQSPKYLFRKEGQNVTLSCEQNLNHDAMYWYRQDPGQGLRLIYYSQIVNDFQKGDIAEGYSVSREKKESFPLTVTSAQKNPTAFYLCASSGRPENSPLHFGNGTRLTVT.

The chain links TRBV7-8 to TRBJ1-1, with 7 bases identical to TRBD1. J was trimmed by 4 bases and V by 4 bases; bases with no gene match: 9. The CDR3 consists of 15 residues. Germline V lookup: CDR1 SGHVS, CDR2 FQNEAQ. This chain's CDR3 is CASSSKLTGATEAFF. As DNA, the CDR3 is TGTGCCAGCAGCTCGAAGCTAACAGGGGCCACTGAAGCTTTCTTT. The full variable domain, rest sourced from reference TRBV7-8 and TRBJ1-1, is GAGVSQSPRYKVAKRGQDVALRCDPISGHVSLFWYQQALGQGPEFLTYFQNEAQLDKSGLPSDRFFAERPEGSVSTLKIQRTQQEDSAVYLCASSSKLTGATEAFFGQGTRLTVV.

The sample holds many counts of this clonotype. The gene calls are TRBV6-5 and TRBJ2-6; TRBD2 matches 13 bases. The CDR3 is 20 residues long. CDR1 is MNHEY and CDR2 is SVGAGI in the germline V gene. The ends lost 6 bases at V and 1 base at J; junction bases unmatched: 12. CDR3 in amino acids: CASRLTSGRLGGSGANVLTF. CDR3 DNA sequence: TGTGCCAGCAGACTGACTAGCGGGAGGTTGGGTGGGTCTGGGGCCAACGTCCTGACTTTC.

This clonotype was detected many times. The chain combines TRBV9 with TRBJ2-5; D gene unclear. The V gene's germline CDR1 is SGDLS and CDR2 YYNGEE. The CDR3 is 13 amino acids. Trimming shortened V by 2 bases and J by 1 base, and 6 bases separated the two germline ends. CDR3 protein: CASSVMFQETQYF. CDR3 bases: TGTGCCAGCAGCGTGATGTTCCAAGAGACCCAGTACTTC.

The CDR3: CASSLGQGARNEQFF. CDR3 nucleotide sequence: TGTGCCAGCAGCTTGGGACAGGGGGCTCGGAATGAGCAGTTCTTC. This chain connects TRBV7-2 to TRBJ2-1; 12 nucleotides match TRBD1. This CDR3 has 15 amino acids. CDR1 and CDR2 from the germline V gene are SGHTA and FQGNSA. V lost 3 bases, J lost 7 bases, and 4 bases stayed unmatched.

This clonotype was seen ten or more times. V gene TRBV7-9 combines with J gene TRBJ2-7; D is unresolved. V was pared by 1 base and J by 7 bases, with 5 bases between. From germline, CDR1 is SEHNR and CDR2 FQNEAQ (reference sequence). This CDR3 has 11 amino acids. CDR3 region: CASSLVAEQYF. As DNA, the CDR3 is TGTGCCAGCAGCTTAGTGGCAGAGCAGTACTTC. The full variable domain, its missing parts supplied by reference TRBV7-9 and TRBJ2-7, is DTGVSQNPRHKITKRGQNVTFRCDPISEHNRLYWYRQTLGQGPEFLTYFQNEAQLEKSRLLSDRFSAERPKGSFSTLEIQRTEQGDSAMYLCASSLVAEQYFGPGTRLTVT.

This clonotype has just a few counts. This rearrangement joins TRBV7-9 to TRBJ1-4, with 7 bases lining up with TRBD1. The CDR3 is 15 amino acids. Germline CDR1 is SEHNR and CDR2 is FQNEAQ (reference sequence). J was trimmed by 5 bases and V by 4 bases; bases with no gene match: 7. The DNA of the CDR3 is TGTGCCAGCAGCTACCGGGACAGAAGAAATGAAAAACTGTTTTTT. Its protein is CASSYRDRRNEKLFF. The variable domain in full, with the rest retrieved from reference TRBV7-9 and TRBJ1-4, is DTGVSQNPRHKITKRGQNVTFRCDPISEHNRLYWYRQTLGQGPEFLTYFQNEAQLEKSRLLSDRFSAERPKGSFSTLEIQRTEQGDSAMYLCASSYRDRRNEKLFFGSGTQLSVL.

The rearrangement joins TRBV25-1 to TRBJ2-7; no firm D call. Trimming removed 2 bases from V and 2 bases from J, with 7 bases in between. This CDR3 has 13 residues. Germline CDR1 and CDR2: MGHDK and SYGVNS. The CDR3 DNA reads TGTGCCAGCAGTGAACCAGGTGCCTACGAGCAGTACTTC. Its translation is CASSEPGAYEQYF.

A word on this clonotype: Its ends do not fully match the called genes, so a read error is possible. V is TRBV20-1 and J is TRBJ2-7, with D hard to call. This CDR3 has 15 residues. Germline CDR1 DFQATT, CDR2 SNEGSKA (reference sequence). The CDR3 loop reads CSARESLGSSYEQDF. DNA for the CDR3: TGCAGTGCTAGAGAGTCACTGGGAAGCTCCTACGAGCAGGACTTC.

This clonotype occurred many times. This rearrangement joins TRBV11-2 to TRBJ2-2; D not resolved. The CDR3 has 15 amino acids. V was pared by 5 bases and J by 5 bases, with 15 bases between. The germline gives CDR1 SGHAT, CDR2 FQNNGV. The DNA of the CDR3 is TGTGCCAGCAGCCCTATGCGGCAGCATACCGGGGAGCTGTTTTTT. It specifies CASSPMRQHTGELFF.

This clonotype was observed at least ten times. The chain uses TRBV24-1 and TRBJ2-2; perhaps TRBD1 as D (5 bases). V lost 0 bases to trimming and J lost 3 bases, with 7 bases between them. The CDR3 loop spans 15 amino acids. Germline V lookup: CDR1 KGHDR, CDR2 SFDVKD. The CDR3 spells CATSDLGAHTGELFF. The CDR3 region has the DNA TGTGCCACCAGTGATTTGGGGGCGCACACCGGGGAGCTGTTTTTT.

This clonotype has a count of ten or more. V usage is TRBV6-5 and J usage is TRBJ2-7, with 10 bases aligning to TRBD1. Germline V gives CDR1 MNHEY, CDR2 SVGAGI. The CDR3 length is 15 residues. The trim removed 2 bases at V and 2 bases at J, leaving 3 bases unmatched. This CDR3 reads CASSYRGQGTYEQYF. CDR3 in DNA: TGTGCCAGCAGTTACAGGGGACAGGGGACCTACGAGCAGTACTTC.

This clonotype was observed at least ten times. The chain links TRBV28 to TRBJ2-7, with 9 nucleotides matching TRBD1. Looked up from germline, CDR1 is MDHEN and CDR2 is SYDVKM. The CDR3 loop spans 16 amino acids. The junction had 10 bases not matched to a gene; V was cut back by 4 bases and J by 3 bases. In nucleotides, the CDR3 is TGTGCCAGCAGTTCCTCATCCGAGACAGGGGGCTACGAGCAGTACTTC. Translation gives CASSSSSETGGYEQYF.

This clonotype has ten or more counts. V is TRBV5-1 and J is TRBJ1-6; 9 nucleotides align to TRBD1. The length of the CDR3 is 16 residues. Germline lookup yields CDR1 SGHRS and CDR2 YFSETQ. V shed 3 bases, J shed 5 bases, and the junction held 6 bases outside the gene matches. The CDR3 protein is CASSSSGTGNNSPLHF. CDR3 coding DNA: TGCGCCAGCAGCTCCTCCGGGACAGGGAATAATTCACCCCTCCACTTT.

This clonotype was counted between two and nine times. This chain's CDR3 is CSAPLETQYF. DNA of the CDR3: TGCAGTGCTCCACTGGAGACCCAGTACTTC. The chain employs TRBV20-1 and TRBJ2-5; no firm D call. This CDR3 spans 10 amino acids. The V gene's germline CDR1 is DFQATT and CDR2 SNEGSKA (reference sequence). V lost 5 bases and J 5 bases, leaving 6 bases between the germline ends.

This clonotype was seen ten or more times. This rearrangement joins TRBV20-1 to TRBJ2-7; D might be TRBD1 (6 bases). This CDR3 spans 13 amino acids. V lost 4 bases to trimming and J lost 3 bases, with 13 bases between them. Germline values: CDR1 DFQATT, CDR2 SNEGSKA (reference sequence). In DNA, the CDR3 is TGCAGTGCTATGGACAGCTACTTCTACGAGCAGTACTTC. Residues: CSAMDSYFYEQYF.

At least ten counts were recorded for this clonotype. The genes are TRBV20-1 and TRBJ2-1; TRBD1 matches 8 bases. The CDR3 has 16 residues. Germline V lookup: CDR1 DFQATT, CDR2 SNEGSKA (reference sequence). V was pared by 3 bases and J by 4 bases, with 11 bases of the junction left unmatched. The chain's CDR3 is CSASSRDRRGYNEQFF. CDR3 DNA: TGCAGTGCTAGTAGCCGGGACAGGCGGGGATACAATGAGCAGTTCTTC.

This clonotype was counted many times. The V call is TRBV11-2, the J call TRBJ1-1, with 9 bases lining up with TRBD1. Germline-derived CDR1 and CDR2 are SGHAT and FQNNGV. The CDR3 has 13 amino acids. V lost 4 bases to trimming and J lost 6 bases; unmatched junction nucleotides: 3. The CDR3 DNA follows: TGTGCCAGCAGCTGGCGACAGGGGGCTGAAGCTTTCTTT. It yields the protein CASSWRQGAEAFF.

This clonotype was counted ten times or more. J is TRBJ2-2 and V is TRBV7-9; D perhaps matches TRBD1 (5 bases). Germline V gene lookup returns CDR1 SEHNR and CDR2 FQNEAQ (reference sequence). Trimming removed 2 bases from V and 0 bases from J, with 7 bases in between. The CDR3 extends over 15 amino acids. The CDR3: CASSLRGSNTGELFF. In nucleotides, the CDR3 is TGTGCCAGCAGCTTAAGGGGTTCGAACACCGGGGAGCTGTTTTTT.

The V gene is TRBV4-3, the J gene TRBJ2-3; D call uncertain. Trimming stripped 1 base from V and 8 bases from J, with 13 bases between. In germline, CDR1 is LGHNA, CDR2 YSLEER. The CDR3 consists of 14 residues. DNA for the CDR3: TGCGCCAGCAGCCAAGTCTCTCTCAGGACTACGCAGTATTTT. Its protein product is CASSQVSLRTTQYF.

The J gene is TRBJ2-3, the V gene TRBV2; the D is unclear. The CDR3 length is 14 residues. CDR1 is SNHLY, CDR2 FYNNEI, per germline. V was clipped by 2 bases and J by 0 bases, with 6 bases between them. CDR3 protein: CASSEMKSTDTQYF. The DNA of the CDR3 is TGTGCCAGCAGTGAAATGAAAAGCACAGATACGCAGTATTTT.

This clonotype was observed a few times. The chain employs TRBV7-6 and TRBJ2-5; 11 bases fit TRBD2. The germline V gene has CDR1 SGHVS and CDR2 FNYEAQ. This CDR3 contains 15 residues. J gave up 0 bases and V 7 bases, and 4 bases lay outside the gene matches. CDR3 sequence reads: CASTIAGGYQETQYF. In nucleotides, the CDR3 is TGTGCCAGCACAATAGCGGGAGGGTACCAAGAGACCCAGTACTTC.

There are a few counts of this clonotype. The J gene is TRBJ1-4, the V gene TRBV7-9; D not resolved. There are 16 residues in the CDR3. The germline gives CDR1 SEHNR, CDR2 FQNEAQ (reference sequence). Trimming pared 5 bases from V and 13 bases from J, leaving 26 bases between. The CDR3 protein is CASSLRDKIPEVGLFF. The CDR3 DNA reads TGTGCCAGCAGCCTCCGGGATAAGATCCCCGAAGTTGGACTGTTTTTT. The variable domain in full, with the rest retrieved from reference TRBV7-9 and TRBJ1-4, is DTGVSQNPRHKITKRGQNVTFRCDPISEHNRLYWYRQTLGQGPEFLTYFQNEAQLEKSRLLSDRFSAERPKGSFSTLEIQRTEQGDSAMYLCASSLRDKIPEVGLFFGSGTQLSVL.

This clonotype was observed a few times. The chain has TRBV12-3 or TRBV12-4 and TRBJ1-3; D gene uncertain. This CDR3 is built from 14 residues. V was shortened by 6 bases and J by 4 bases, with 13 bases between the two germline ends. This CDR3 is CASRDSHSGNTIYF. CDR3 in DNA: TGTGCCAGCAGAGATTCACACAGCGGAAACACCATATATTTT.

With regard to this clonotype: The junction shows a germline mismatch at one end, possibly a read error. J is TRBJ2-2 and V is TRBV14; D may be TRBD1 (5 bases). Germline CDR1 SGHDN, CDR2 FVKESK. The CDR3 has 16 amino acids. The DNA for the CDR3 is TGTGCCAGCAGCCGTCTTTCAGGGATGAACTCCGGGGAGCTGTTTTTT. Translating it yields CASSRLSGMNSGELFF. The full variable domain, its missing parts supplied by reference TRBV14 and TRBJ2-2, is EAGVTQFPSHSVIEKGQTVTLRCDPISGHDNLYWYRRVMGKEIKFLLHFVKESKQDESGMPNNRFLAERTGGTYSTLKVQPAELEDSGVYFCASSRLSGMNSGELFFGEGSRLTVL.